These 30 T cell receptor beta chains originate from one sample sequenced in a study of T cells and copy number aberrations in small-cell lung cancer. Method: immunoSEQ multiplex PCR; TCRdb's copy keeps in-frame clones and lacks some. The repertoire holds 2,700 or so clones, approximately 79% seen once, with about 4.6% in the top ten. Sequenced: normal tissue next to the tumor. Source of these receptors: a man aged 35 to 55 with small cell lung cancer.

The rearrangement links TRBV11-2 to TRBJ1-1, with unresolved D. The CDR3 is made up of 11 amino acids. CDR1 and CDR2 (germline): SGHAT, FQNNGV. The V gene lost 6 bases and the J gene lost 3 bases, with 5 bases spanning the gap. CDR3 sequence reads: CASRLDTEAFF. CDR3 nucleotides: TGTGCCAGCAGGCTTGACACTGAAGCTTTCTTT.

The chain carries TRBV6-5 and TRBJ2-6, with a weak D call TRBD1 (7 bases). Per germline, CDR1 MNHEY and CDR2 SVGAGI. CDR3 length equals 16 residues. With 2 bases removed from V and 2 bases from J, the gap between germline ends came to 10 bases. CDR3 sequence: CASSYQGGTGANVLTF. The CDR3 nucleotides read TGTGCCAGCAGTTACCAGGGGGGAACTGGGGCCAACGTCCTGACTTTC.

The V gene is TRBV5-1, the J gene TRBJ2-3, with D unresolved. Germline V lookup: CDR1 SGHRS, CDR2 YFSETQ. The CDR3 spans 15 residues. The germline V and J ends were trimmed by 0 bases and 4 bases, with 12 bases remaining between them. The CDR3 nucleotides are TGCGCCAGCAGCTTGGGGGAAACTAACTCAGATACGCAGTATTTT. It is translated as CASSLGETNSDTQYF.

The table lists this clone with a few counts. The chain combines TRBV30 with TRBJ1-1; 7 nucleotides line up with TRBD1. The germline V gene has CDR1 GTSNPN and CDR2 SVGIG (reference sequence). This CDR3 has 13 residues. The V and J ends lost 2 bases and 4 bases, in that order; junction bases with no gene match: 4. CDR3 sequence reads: CAWSRGHGTEAFF. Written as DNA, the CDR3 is TGTGCCTGGAGTAGGGGGCATGGCACTGAAGCTTTCTTT.

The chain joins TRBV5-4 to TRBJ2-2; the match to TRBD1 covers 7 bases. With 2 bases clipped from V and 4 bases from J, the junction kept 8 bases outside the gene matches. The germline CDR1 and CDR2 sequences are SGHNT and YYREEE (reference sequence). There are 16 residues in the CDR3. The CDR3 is CASSFGRSGGTGELFF. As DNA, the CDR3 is TGTGCCAGCAGCTTTGGACGGTCAGGGGGCACCGGGGAGCTGTTTTTT.

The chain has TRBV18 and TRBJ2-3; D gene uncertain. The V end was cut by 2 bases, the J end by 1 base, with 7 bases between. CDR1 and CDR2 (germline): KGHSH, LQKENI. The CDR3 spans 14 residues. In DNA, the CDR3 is TGTGCCAGCTCACCATCTTCCCGCACAGATACGCAGTATTTT. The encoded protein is CASSPSSRTDTQYF.

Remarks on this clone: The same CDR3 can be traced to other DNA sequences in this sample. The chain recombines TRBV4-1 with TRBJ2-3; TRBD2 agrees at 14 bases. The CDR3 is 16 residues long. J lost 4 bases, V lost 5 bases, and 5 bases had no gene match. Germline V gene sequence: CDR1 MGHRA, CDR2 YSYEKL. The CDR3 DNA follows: TGCGCCAGCAGCGTCGGACTAGCGGGGGGACCAGATACGCAGTATTTT. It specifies CASSVGLAGGPDTQYF.

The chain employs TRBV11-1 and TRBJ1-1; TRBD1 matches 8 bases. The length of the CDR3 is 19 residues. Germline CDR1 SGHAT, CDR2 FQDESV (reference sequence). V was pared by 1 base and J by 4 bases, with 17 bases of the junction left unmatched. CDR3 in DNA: TGTGCCAGCAGCTTAGGTGGATCAGGGGGCGCGAGATCTCGCACTGAAGCTTTCTTT. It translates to CASSLGGSGGARSRTEAFF.

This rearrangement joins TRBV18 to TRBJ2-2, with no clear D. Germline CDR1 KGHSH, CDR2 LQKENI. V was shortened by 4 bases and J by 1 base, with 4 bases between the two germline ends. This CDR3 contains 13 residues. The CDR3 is CASSRENTGELFF. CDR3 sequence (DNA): TGTGCCAGCTCACGTGAGAACACCGGGGAGCTGTTTTTT.

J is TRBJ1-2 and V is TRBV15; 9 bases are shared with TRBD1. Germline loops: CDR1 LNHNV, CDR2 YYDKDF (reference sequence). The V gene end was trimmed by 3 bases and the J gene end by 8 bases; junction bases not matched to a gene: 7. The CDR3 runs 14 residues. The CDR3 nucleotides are TGTGCCACCAGCAGCGAGGGACAGGGAGGGGGCTACACCTTC. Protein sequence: CATSSEGQGGGYTF.

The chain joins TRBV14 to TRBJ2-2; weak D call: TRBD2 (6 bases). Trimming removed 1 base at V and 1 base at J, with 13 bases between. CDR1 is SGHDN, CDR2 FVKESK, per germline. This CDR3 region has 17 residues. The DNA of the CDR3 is TGTGCCAGCAGCCAAGGATGGCTAGCGAGGAACACCGGGGAGCTGTTTTTT. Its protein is CASSQGWLARNTGELFF.

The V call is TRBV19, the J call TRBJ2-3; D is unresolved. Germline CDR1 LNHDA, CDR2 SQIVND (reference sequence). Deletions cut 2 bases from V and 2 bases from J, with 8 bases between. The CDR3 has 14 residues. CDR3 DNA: TGTGCCAGTAGTATACAGGCTGCCACAGATACGCAGTATTTT. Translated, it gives CASSIQAATDTQYF.

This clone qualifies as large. This CDR3 is CSVEGTGGTGELFF. For the CDR3, the DNA is TGCAGCGTTGAGGGGACAGGGGGCACCGGGGAGCTGTTTTTT. The V gene is TRBV29-1, the J gene TRBJ2-2; TRBD1 aligns across 11 bases. In germline, CDR1 is SQVTM, CDR2 ANQGSEA. Trimming took 3 bases from V and 4 from J; bases not matched to a gene: 1. The CDR3 contains 14 residues.

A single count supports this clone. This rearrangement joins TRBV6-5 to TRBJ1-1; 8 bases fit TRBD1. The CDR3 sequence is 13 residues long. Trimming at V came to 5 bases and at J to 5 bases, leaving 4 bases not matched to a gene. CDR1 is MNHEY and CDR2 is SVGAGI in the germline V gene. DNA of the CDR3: TGTGCCAGCAGTGGACAGGGTTGGACTGAAGCTTTCTTT. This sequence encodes CASSGQGWTEAFF.

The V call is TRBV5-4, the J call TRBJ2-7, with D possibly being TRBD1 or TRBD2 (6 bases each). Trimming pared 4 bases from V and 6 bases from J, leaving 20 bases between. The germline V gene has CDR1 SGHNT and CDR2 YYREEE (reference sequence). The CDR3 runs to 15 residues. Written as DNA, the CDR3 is TGTGCCAGCAGCCCGGGGGCGGGATCCCACCGCGAGCAGTACTTC. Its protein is CASSPGAGSHREQYF.

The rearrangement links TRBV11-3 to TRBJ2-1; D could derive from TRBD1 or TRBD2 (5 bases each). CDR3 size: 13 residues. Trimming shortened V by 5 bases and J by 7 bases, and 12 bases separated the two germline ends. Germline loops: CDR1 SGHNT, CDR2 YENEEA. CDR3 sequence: CASSTGKGNEQFF. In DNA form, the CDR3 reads TGTGCCAGCAGCACCGGGAAGGGGAATGAGCAGTTCTTC.

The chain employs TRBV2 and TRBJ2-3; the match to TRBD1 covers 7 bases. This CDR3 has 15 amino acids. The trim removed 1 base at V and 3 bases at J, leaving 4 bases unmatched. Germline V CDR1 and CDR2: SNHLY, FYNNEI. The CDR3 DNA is TGTGCCAGCAGTGAAGACAGGGGTCGGACAGATACGCAGTATTTT. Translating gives CASSEDRGRTDTQYF.

The CDR3: CASSPPNGRAYNEQFF. CDR3 sequence (DNA): TGTGCCAGCTCACCACCGAACGGGAGGGCTTACAATGAGCAGTTCTTC. The chain is built from TRBV18 and TRBJ2-1, with 8 bases aligning to TRBD2. The V segment lost 0 bases and the J segment 4 bases; nucleotides outside the gene matches: 5. Germline V gene data show CDR1 as KGHSH and CDR2 as LQKENI. The CDR3 has 16 residues.

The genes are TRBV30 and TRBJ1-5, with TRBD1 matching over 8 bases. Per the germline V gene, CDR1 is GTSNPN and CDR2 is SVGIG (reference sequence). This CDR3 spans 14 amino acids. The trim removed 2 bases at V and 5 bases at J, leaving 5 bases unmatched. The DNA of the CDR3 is TGTGCCTGGAGTTCCGGACAGGGCCATCAGCCCCAGCATTTT. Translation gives CAWSSGQGHQPQHF.

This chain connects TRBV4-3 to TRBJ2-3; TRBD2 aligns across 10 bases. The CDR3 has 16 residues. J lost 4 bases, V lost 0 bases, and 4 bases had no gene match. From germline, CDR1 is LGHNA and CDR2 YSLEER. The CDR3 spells CASSQEWTSGADTQYF. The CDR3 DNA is TGCGCCAGCAGCCAAGAATGGACTAGCGGCGCAGATACGCAGTATTTT.

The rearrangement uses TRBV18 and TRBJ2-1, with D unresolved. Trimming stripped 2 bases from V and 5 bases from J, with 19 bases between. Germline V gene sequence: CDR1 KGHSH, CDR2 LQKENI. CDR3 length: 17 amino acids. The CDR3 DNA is TGTGCCAGCTCACCATCCCTTCGGGTTTCCGTAAACAATGAGCAGTTCTTC. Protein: CASSPSLRVSVNNEQFF.

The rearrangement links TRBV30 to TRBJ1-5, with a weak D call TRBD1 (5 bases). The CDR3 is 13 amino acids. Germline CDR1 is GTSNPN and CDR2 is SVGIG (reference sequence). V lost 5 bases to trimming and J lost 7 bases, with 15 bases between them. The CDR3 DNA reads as TGTGCCTGGGGGGGGAATCAGGGCCAGCCCCAGCATTTT. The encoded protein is CAWGGNQGQPQHF.

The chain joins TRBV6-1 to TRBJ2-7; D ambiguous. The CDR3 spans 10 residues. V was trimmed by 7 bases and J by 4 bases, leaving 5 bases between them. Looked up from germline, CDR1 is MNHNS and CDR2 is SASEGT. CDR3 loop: CASMRYEQYF. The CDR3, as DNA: TGTGCCAGCATGAGGTACGAGCAGTACTTC.

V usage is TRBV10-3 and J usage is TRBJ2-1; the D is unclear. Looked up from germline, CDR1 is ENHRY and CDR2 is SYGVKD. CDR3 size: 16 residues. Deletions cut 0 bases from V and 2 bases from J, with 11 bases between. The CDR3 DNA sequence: TGTGCCATCAGTGAGTCCGGGCAGGTGCCCTACAATGAGCAGTTCTTC. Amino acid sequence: CAISESGQVPYNEQFF.

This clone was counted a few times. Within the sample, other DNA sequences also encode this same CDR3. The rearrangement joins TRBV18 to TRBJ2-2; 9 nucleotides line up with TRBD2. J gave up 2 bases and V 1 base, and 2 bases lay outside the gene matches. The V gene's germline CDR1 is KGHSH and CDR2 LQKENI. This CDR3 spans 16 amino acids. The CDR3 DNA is TGTGCCAGCTCACCACTAGCGGGGGCCAACACCGGGGAGCTGTTTTTT. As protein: CASSPLAGANTGELFF.

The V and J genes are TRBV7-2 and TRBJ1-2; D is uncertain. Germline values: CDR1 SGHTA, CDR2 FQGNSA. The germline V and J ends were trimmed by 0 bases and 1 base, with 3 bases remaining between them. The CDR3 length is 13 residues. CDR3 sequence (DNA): TGTGCCAGCAGCTTAGCAGATAACTATGGCTACACCTTC. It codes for CASSLADNYGYTF.

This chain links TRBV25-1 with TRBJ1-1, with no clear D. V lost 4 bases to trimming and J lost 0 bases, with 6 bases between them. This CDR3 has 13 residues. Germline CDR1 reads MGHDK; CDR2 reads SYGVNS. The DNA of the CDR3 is TGTGCCAGCAGTGGTGAAGTGAACACTGAAGCTTTCTTT. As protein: CASSGEVNTEAFF.

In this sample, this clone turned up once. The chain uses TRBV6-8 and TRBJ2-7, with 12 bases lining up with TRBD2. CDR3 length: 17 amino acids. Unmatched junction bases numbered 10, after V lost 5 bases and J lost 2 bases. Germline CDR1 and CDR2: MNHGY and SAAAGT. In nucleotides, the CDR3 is TGTGCCAGCAGTCGACGGACTAGCGGGGAACAAACCTACGAGCAGTACTTC. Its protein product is CASSRRTSGEQTYEQYF.

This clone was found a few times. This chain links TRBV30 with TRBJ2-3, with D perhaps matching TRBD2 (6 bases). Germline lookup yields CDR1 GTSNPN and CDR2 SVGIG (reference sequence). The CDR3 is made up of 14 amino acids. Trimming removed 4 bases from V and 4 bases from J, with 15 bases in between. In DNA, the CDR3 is TGTGCCTGGACACCGGGACTCCCCTCAGATACGCAGTATTTT. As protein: CAWTPGLPSDTQYF.

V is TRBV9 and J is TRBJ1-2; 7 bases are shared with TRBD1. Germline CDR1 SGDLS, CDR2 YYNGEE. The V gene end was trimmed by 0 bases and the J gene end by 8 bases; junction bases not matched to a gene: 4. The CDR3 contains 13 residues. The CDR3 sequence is CASSVARGDGYTF. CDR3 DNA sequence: TGTGCCAGCAGCGTAGCCAGGGGGGACGGCTACACCTTC.